The entry below gives a single TCR beta chain sequence along with its context. Its target is not known. V was clipped by 4 bases and J by 8 bases, with 11 bases between them. The CDR3 sequence is 12 residues long. Germline CDR1 reads SGHDN; CDR2 reads FVKESK. Primers included in the PCR were 60 Vbeta and 13 Jbeta primers. As processed by the authors: The authors later counted roughly 77 million unique TCR beta chains, some 9.9 million of them shared. TCRdb's table, derived via immunoSEQ multiplex PCR, lists solely in-frame clones and lacks some. V, J and clone size derive from that table, while D and trimming were established from the DNA sequence. The sample shows about 150,000 clones, roughly 85% of them seen only once. This record belongs to a study of cytomegalovirus exposure and HLA in healthy donors. Study conclusions and caveats: It was reported in a later analysis that an Asian-associated ancestry cluster showed fewer N-insertions than the approximately 670-donor mean.

The V and J genes are TRBV14 and TRBJ1-2; tentative D call: TRBD1 (5 bases). The source of this sequence is a young woman in good health and CMV-seronegative. Sequencing was done on a sample of PBMCs. DNA for the CDR3: TGTGCCAGCAGCCCCCAGGGAGGCGGCTACACCTTC. Protein product: CASSPQGGGYTF.